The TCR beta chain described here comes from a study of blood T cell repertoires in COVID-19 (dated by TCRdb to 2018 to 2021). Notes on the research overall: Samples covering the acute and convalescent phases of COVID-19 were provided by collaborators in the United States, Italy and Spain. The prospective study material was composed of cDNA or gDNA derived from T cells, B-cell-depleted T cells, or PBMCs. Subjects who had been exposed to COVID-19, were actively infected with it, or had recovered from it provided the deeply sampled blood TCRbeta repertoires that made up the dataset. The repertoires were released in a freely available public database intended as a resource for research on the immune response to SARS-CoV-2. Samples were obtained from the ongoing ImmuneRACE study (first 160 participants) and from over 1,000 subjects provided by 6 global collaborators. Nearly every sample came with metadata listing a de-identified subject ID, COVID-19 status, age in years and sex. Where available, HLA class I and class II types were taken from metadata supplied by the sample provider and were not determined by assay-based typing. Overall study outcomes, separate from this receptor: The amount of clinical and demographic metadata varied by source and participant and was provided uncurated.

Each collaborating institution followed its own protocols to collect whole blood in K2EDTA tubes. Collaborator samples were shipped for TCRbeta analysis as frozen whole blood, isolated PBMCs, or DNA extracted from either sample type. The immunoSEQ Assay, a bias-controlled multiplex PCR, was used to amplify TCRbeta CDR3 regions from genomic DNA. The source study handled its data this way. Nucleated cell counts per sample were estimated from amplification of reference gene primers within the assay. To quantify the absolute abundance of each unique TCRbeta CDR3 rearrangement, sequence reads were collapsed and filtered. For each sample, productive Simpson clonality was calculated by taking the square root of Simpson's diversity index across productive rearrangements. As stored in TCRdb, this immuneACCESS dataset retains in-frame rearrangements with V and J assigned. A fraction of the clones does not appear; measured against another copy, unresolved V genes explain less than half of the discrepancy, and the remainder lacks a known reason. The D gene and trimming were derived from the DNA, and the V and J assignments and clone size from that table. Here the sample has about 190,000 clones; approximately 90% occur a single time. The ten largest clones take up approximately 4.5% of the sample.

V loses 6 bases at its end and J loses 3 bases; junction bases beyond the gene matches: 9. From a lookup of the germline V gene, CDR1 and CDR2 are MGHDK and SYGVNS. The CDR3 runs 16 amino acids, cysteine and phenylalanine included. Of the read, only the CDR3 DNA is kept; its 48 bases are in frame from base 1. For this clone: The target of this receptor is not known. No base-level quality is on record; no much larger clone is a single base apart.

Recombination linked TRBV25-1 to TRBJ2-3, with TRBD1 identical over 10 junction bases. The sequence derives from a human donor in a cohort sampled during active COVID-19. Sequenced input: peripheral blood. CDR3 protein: CASRDGQGVVTDTQYF. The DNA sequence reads TGTGCCAGCAGAGACGGACAGGGGGTAGTGACAGATACGCAGTATTTT.